These 17 T cell receptor beta chains were all obtained from the same sample, sequenced in a study of breast tumors, draining lymph nodes, adjacent tissues. TCRdb fed the multiplex PCR reads into MiXCR, producing one record per CDR3 protein. The sample has tens of thousands of distinct CDR3 sequences; approximately 19% are singletons. Breast cancer patients provided tissue from their axillary draining lymph nodes. The sequenced sample consisted of axillary lymph node tissue. Every receptor here comes from a female donor with breast cancer. Some clones in this sample may be carry-over from other donors' samples.

The chain has TRBV6-2 or TRBV6-3 and TRBJ1-1, with TRBD1 matching 8 bases. This CDR3 has 14 residues. The J segment lost 4 bases and the V segment lost 6 bases, leaving 7 bases of the junction unmatched. Germline-derived CDR1 and CDR2 are MNHEY and SVGEGT. This chain's CDR3 is CASSSSGGITEAFF. The CDR3 DNA is TGTGCCAGCAGCTCCTCAGGGGGCATCACTGAAGCTTTCTTT.

This clonotype was seen ten or more times. J is TRBJ1-2 and V is TRBV7-9; D may be TRBD1 (6 bases). Trimming left V 1 base short and J 5 bases short, with 17 bases between. This CDR3 has 16 amino acids. Germline V gene lookup returns CDR1 SEHNR and CDR2 FQNEAQ (reference sequence). CDR3 in amino acids: CASSLGYQGLGYGYTF. CDR3 DNA sequence: TGTGCCAGCAGCTTAGGGTATCAGGGGCTCGGGTATGGCTACACCTTC.

This clonotype was seen many times. In DNA form, the CDR3 reads TGTGCCAGCAGTGAGCGGGGCGGGTTGATCTACGAGCAGTACTTC. It yields the protein CASSERGGLIYEQYF. The genes are TRBV6-1 and TRBJ2-7; possibly TRBD2 for D (6 bases). Germline V gene lookup returns CDR1 MNHNS and CDR2 SASEGT. The V end was cut by 3 bases, the J end by 3 bases, with 15 bases between. The CDR3 spans 15 residues.

The CDR3 is CASIPGGRAGPTNTGELFF. As DNA, the CDR3 is TGTGCCAGCATTCCCGGGGGCAGGGCGGGACCGACGAACACCGGGGAGCTGTTTTTT. The chain couples TRBV6-2 or TRBV6-3 to TRBJ2-2; D tentatively reads TRBD1 or TRBD2 (6 bases each). The CDR3 consists of 19 residues. CDR1 MNHEY and CDR2 SVGEGT come from the germline V gene. V was pared by 7 bases and J by 0 bases, with 24 bases between.

This clonotype was seen many times. J is TRBJ2-6 and V is TRBV7-8, with D possibly TRBD1 on 6 matching bases. V lost 4 bases, J lost 4 bases, and 11 bases lay in between. CDR1 is SGHVS and CDR2 is FQNEAQ in the germline V gene. The CDR3 contains 15 residues. CDR3 in amino acids: CASSSTGLGANVLTF. CDR3 bases: TGTGCCAGCAGCTCAACAGGGTTGGGGGCCAACGTCCTGACTTTC.

In its sample, this clonotype was seen many times. The rearrangement uses TRBV3-1 and TRBJ2-5; D is unresolved. The CDR3 covers 12 residues. V lost 3 bases and J lost 1, with 3 bases in between. From germline, CDR1 is LGHDT and CDR2 YNNKEL (reference sequence). The DNA of the CDR3 is TGTGCCAGCAGCCACCCCCAAGAGACCCAGTACTTC. This encodes CASSHPQETQYF.

In this sample, this clonotype turned up many times. The chain employs TRBV20-1 and TRBJ2-7, with 9 nucleotides matching TRBD2. After removal of 2 bases from V and 3 bases from J, the junction contained 8 bases not matched to a gene. The CDR3 covers 15 residues. Germline CDR1 reads DFQATT; CDR2 reads SNEGSKA (reference sequence). CDR3 amino acids: CSARSVAGEYYEQYF. Written as DNA, the CDR3 is TGCAGTGCTAGATCAGTAGCGGGAGAGTACTACGAGCAGTACTTC.

The sample holds many counts of this clonotype. This chain links TRBV20-1 with TRBJ1-4; 10 bases are shared with TRBD1. Trimming cost V 3 bases and J 2 bases; bases outside gene matches: 9. CDR1 DFQATT and CDR2 SNEGSKA come from the germline V gene (reference sequence). The CDR3 extends over 17 amino acids. CDR3 sequence reads: CSASSGQGLETNEKLFF. The CDR3 DNA follows: TGCAGTGCTAGCTCGGGACAGGGGCTTGAGACTAATGAAAAACTGTTTTTT.

This clonotype was recorded many times. CDR3 coding DNA: TGTGCCAGCAGTTACCGGACAGTTAATTCACCCCTCCACTTT. Amino acid sequence: CASSYRTVNSPLHF. This rearrangement joins TRBV6-5 to TRBJ1-6, with a tentative D call TRBD1 (6 bases). Germline V gene sequence: CDR1 MNHEY, CDR2 SVGAGI. With 2 bases removed from V and 6 bases from J, the gap between germline ends came to 8 bases. The CDR3 loop spans 14 amino acids.

Points on this clonotype: Being one base from a much bigger clone, this may be a read error. The chain couples TRBV9 to TRBJ2-6, with D maybe TRBD1 (6 bases). Per germline, CDR1 SGDLS and CDR2 YYNGEE. This CDR3 is 17 amino acids long. The chain's CDR3 is CARSVTDSFSGANVLTF. In DNA, the CDR3 is TGTGCCCGCAGCGTAACGGACAGCTTCTCTGGGGCCAACGTCCTGACTTTC.

This clonotype was recorded many times. The chain employs TRBV2 and TRBJ1-2; 7 positions match TRBD1. The germline V gene has CDR1 SNHLY and CDR2 FYNNEI. The CDR3 spans 16 residues. With V trimmed by 5 bases and J by 0 bases, 9 bases remained unmatched. In DNA form, the CDR3 reads TGTGCCAGCAGTCCAAAACGGGACAGATCTAACTATGGCTACACCTTC. It translates to CASSPKRDRSNYGYTF.

This clonotype has a count of ten or more. The V and J genes are TRBV20-1 and TRBJ2-3; D call uncertain. The CDR3 extends over 11 amino acids. Trimming removed 4 bases from V and 4 bases from J, with 6 bases in between. Per germline, CDR1 DFQATT and CDR2 SNEGSKA (reference sequence). The CDR3 is CSAKSADTQYF. Here the CDR3 DNA reads TGCAGTGCTAAGTCAGCAGATACGCAGTATTTT.

This clonotype was recorded at least ten times. The chain joins TRBV12-3 or TRBV12-4 to TRBJ2-1; 7 positions match TRBD1. This CDR3 has 16 amino acids. Trimming at V came to 6 bases and at J to 0 bases, leaving 8 bases not matched to a gene. The CDR3 bases are TGTGCCAGCAGGCAAGGGGGCTCTTTCTCCTACAATGAGCAGTTCTTC. As protein: CASRQGGSFSYNEQFF.

This clonotype was seen at least ten times. V and J are TRBV12-3 or TRBV12-4 and TRBJ2-2; D possibly corresponds to TRBD1 (5 bases). CDR3 size: 16 residues. Trimming pared 2 bases from V and 4 bases from J, leaving 14 bases between. CDR3 loop: CASSLSPDSLTGELFF. The DNA of the CDR3 is TGTGCCAGCAGTTTATCGCCCGACAGTCTCACCGGGGAGCTGTTTTTT.

This clonotype appeared many times. The V call is TRBV11-3, the J call TRBJ2-7, with D possibly being TRBD1 (7 bases). The CDR3 runs to 14 residues. Deletions cut 5 bases from V and 4 bases from J, with 15 bases between. CDR1 and CDR2 (germline): SGHNT, YENEEA. CDR3 nucleotide sequence: TGTGCCAGCAGCCCCCGACAGGGACTTTACGAGCAGTACTTC. Translated: CASSPRQGLYEQYF.

This clonotype was detected ten times or more. This sequence joins TRBV19 and TRBJ1-5; maybe TRBD1 (6 bases). The CDR3 has 15 amino acids. Germline lookup yields CDR1 LNHDA and CDR2 SQIVND (reference sequence). The V gene lost 6 bases and the J gene lost 1 base, with 13 bases spanning the gap. CDR3 protein: CASRSTDRSNQPQHF. The DNA of the CDR3 is TGTGCCAGTAGATCGACGGACAGAAGCAATCAGCCCCAGCATTTT.

This clonotype was seen repeatedly, ten times or more. The chain's CDR3 is CASSEADYNEQFF. The DNA for the CDR3 is TGTGCCAGCAGTGAAGCGGACTACAATGAGCAGTTCTTC. V usage is TRBV6-1 and J usage is TRBJ2-1; D gene uncertain. This CDR3 contains 13 residues. CDR1 is MNHNS and CDR2 is SASEGT in the germline V gene. V was clipped by 0 bases and J by 3 bases, with 3 bases between them.